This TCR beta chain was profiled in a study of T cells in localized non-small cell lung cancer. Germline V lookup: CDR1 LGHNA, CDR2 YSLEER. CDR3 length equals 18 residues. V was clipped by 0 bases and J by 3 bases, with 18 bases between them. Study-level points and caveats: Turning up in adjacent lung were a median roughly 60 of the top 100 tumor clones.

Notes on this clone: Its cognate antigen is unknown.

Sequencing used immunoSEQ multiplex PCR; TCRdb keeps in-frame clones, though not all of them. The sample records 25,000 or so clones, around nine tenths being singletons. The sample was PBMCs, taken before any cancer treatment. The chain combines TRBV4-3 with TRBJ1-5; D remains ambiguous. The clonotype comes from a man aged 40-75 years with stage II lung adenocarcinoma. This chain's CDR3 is CASSQDIRGVENNQPQHF. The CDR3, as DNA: TGCGCCAGCAGCCAAGATATTCGGGGAGTTGAGAACAATCAGCCCCAGCATTTT.